The 11 T cell receptor beta chains below come from one sample, sequenced in a study of T-cell memory formation after mild COVID-19. TCRdb reprocessed the 5' RACE reads with MiXCR, giving one entry per CDR3 protein. This table has approximately 150,000 distinct CDR3 sequences, about 6% appearing once. The sequencing input was PBMCs or a T cell subset sorted from them (not recorded which). These receptors were taken from an adult woman who had mild COVID-19 (a few samples of this study predate the infection). Cell type and time point are not known.

The V call is TRBV5-1, the J call TRBJ2-5; 7 nucleotides align to TRBD1. The CDR3 consists of 14 residues. Germline CDR1 is SGHRS and CDR2 is YFSETQ. The V gene end was trimmed by 4 bases and the J gene end by 3 bases; junction bases not matched to a gene: 6. In nucleotides, the CDR3 is TGCGCCAGCAGCACCGGACAGGCGGAAGAGACCCAGTACTTC. This codes for CASSTGQAEETQYF.

The table lists this clonotype with a few counts. The V and J genes are TRBV10-3 and TRBJ1-2; D uncertain. Germline CDR1 ENHRY, CDR2 SYGVKD. The CDR3 has 14 residues. The V end was cut by 3 bases, the J end by 7 bases, with 15 bases between. The CDR3 is CAISEETQVRGYTF. CDR3 nucleotide sequence: TGTGCCATCAGTGAAGAGACTCAAGTTCGTGGCTACACCTTC.

This clonotype was found a few times. This chain connects TRBV18 to TRBJ1-2; D perhaps matches TRBD1 (5 bases). This CDR3 has 14 residues. The V gene lost 1 base and the J gene lost 4 bases, with 10 bases spanning the gap. Germline V gene sequence: CDR1 KGHSH, CDR2 LQKENI. CDR3 DNA sequence: TGTGCCAGCTCACCACGGCGGGGGACCTATGGCTACACCTTC. It encodes CASSPRRGTYGYTF.

V usage is TRBV27 and J usage is TRBJ2-5; D is possibly TRBD1 or TRBD2 (6 bases each). V was clipped by 0 bases and J by 6 bases, with 11 bases between them. Germline assignment: CDR1 MNHEY and CDR2 SMNVEV (reference sequence). This CDR3 region has 14 residues. The CDR3 protein is CASSLSWGAKTQYF. The CDR3 DNA is TGTGCCAGCAGTTTATCCTGGGGGGCGAAGACCCAGTACTTC.

The CDR3 region has the DNA TGTGCCAGCAGCCCCGACAGGGGACAACTGAACACTGAAGCTTTCTTT. Protein product: CASSPDRGQLNTEAFF. This chain uses TRBV6-5 with TRBJ1-1, with 8 bases aligning to TRBD1. This CDR3 comprises 16 residues. Germline lookup yields CDR1 MNHEY and CDR2 SVGAGI. The J segment lost 0 bases and the V segment lost 6 bases, leaving 9 bases of the junction unmatched.

This clonotype was counted between two and nine times. V usage is TRBV6-2 or TRBV6-3 and J usage is TRBJ1-1, with D unresolved. Germline CDR1 is MNHEY and CDR2 is SVGEGT. The CDR3 runs to 12 residues. Trimming removed 3 bases at V and 6 bases at J, with 8 bases between. The CDR3 region has the DNA TGTGCCAGCAGTTATGGGAATTCTGAAGCTTTCTTT. It encodes CASSYGNSEAFF.

This clonotype was seen many times. The chain has TRBV5-1 and TRBJ2-7; D is undetermined. Trimming removed 4 bases at V and 9 bases at J, with 17 bases between. Germline loops: CDR1 SGHRS, CDR2 YFSETQ. This CDR3 has 13 amino acids. Written as DNA, the CDR3 is TGCGCCAGCAGCCTCGGACCATCCCACTGGCAGTACTTC. Encoded protein: CASSLGPSHWQYF. Looking up the rest from reference TRBV5-1 and TRBJ2-7 gives the full variable domain: KAGVTQTPRYLIKTRGQQVTLSCSPISGHRSVSWYQQTPGQGLQFLFEYFSETQRNKGNFPGRFSGRQFSNSRSEMNVSTLELGDSALYLCASSLGPSHWQYFGPGTRLTVT.

The table lists this clonotype with many counts. This sequence joins TRBV12-3 or TRBV12-4 and TRBJ2-3; 7 bases fit TRBD2. The CDR3 sequence is 15 residues long. V lost 3 bases and J lost 0; bases outside the gene matches: 3. CDR3 DNA: TGTGCCAGCAGTTTTGCGGGAGTCAGCACAGATACGCAGTATTTT. Translation gives CASSFAGVSTDTQYF.

This clonotype was seen a few times. J is TRBJ2-4 and V is TRBV4-2; tentative D call: TRBD2 (5 bases). Trimming removed 0 bases from V and 5 bases from J, with 17 bases in between. The CDR3 is 17 amino acids. CDR1 is LGHNA and CDR2 is YNFKEQ in the germline V gene. The CDR3 region is CASSQEGRAGWENIQYF. The CDR3 region has the DNA TGTGCCAGCAGCCAAGAAGGTCGGGCGGGTTGGGAAAACATTCAGTACTTC.

This sequence joins TRBV5-1 and TRBJ2-1, with D maybe TRBD1 (6 bases). V was shortened by 2 bases and J by 6 bases, with 9 bases between the two germline ends. The CDR3 is 13 residues long. Germline CDR1 and CDR2: SGHRS and YFSETQ. CDR3 residues: CASSFQGINEQFF. The CDR3 DNA is TGCGCCAGCAGCTTCCAGGGGATCAATGAGCAGTTCTTC.

This clonotype was recorded many times. The rearrangement links TRBV2 to TRBJ2-5; D is unresolved. The CDR3 is made up of 13 amino acids. Trimming left V 4 bases short and J 5 bases short, with 11 bases between. The germline gives CDR1 SNHLY, CDR2 FYNNEI. Here the CDR3 DNA reads TGTGCCAGCAGTGTCGCCATTTCCGAGACCCAGTACTTC. Amino acids: CASSVAISETQYF.